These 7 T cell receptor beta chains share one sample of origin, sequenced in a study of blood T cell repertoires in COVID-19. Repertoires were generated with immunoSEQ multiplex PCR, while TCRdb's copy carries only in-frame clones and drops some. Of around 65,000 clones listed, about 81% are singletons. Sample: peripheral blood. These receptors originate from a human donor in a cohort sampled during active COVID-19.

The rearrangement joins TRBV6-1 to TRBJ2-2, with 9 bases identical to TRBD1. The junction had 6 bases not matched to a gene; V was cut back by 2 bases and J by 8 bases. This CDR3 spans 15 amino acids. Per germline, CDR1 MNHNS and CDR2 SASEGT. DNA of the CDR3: TGTGCCAGCAGTGAATTGGGACAGGGAAGGGGGGAGCTGTTTTTT. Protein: CASSELGQGRGELFF.

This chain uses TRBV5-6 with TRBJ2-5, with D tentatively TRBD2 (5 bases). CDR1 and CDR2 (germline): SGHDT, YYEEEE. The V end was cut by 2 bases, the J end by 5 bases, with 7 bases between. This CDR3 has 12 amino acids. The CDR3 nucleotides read TGTGCCAGCAGCTTCGGGGAGGAGACCCAGTACTTC. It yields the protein CASSFGEETQYF.

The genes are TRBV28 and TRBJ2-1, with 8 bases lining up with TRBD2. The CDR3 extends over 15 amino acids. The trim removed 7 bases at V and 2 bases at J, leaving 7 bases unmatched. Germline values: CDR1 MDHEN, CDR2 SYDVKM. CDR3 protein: CASTRGGLPYNEQFF. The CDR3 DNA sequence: TGTGCCAGCACCCGGGGGGGACTTCCCTACAATGAGCAGTTCTTC.

The CDR3 protein is CASSRQNTGELFF. CDR3 bases: TGTGCCAGCAGCAGACAGAACACCGGGGAGCTGTTTTTT. The chain carries TRBV28 and TRBJ2-2; D ambiguous. CDR1 is MDHEN, CDR2 SYDVKM, per germline. Trimming removed 6 bases at V and 1 base at J, with 6 bases between. The CDR3 sequence is 13 residues long.

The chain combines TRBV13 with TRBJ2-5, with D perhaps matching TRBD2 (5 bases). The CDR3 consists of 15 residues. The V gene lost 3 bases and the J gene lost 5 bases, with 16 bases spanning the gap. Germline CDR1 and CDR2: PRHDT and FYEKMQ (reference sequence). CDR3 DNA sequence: TGTGCCAGCAGCTTTTCTGGACGCTCGGGGGAGACCCAGTACTTC. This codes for CASSFSGRSGETQYF.

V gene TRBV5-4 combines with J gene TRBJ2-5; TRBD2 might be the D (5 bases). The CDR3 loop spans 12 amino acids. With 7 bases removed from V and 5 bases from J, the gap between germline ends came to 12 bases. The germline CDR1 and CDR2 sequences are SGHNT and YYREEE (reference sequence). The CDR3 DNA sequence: TGTGCCAGCGGGAGTGTCGGCGAGACCCAGTACTTC. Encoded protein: CASGSVGETQYF.

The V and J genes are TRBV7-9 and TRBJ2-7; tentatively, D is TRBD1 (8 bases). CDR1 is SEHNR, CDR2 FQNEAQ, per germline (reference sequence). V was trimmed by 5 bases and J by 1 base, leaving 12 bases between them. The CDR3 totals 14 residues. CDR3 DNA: TGTGCCAGCAGCGCACAGGGGGGGTCCTACGAGCAGTACTTC. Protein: CASSAQGGSYEQYF.